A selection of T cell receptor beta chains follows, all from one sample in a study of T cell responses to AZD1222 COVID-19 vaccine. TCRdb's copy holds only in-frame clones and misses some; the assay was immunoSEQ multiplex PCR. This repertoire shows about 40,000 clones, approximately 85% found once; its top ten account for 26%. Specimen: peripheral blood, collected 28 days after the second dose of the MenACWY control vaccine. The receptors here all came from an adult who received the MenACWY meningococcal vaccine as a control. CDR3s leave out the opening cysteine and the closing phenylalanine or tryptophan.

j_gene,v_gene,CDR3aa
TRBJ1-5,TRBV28,ASSFFDPVLQPQH
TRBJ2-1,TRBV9,ASSGVGWTGNEQF
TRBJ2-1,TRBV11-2,ASSTGLPNEQF
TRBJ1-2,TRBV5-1,ASSLDGGLGGYT
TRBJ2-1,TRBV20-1,SASQVGTLYNEQF
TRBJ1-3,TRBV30,AWSSQGHSGNTIY
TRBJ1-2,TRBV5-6,ASSLGQIPYGYT
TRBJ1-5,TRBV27,ASSRHPPGQPQH
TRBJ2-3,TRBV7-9,ASSLVPLAGPIDTQY
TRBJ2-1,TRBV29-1,SVVYRGQGALNEQF
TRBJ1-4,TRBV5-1,ASTSEGAPTNEKLF
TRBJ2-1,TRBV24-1,ATSDHRTVRDEQF
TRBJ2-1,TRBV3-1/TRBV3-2,ASSSTHRGGEQF
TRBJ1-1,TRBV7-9,ASTLDGLNTEAF
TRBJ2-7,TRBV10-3,AIRGQGGPYYEQY
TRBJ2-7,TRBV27,ASSKGTVPTHLYEQY
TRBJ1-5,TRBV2,ASRGWERGSQH
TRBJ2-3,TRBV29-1,SVAAGAPGDTQY
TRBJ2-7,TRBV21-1,ASQDAYEQY
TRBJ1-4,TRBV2,ASSAGRLSEKLF
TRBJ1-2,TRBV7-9,ASSWIQAHYGYT
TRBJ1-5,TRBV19,ASRGGDRGNQPQH
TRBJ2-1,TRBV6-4,ASSERGGTGNEQF
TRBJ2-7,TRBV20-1,SARGRKQQY
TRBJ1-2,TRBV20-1,SASKSGGEGYGYT
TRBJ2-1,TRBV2,ASKSRDASYNEQF
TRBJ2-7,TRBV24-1,ATSDIGHEQY
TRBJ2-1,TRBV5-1,ASSLERTYNEQF
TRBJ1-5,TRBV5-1,ASSFGSGTNQPQH
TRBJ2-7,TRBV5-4,ASSLRGLAGYEQY
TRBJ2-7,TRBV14,ASSQVQAHYEQY
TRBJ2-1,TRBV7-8,ASSSDRGYEQF
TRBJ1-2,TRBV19,ASSLSRDRGQESYGYT
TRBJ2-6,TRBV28,ASSFLETSGANVLT
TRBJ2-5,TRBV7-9,ASSLIPGHILQETQY
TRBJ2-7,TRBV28,ASAKSIAYEQY
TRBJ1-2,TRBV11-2,ASSLRQSIGYT
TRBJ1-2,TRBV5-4,ASSSPLTANYGYT
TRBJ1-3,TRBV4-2,ASSQSPGASGNTIY
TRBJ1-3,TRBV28,ASGARIDLRGNTIY
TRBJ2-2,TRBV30,AWSVLAGATGELF
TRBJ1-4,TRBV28,ASSLRHSLF
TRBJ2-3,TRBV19,ASSEARDSLMADTQY
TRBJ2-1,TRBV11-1,ASRRTSGSLNEQF
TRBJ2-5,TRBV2,ASNTVPRETQY
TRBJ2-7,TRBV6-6,ASSYSYYEQY